This T cell receptor beta chain appears in the sequencing data of a study of identical twins. Whole-study findings and limits: Low generation probability was overrepresented in out-of-frame alpha sequences shared by twins.

This CDR3 has 13 residues. Germline lookup yields CDR1 SGHRS and CDR2 YFSETQ. The V end was cut by 0 bases, the J end by 5 bases, with 8 bases between. This clonotype was recorded many times. Its cognate antigen is unknown. TCRdb passed the 5' RACE reads through MiXCR, listing each CDR3 protein once. The sample consists of about 690,000 distinct CDR3 sequences, around 6% of them appearing once. Sequencing was done on a sample of naive T cells sorted from blood. The origin of this receptor is a man aged 18 to 30 in good health. The chain carries TRBV5-1 and TRBJ2-5, with D unclear. The CDR3 DNA reads TGCGCCAGCAGCTTGGGAATCGCGGAGACCCAGTACTTC. Protein sequence: CASSLGIAETQYF.